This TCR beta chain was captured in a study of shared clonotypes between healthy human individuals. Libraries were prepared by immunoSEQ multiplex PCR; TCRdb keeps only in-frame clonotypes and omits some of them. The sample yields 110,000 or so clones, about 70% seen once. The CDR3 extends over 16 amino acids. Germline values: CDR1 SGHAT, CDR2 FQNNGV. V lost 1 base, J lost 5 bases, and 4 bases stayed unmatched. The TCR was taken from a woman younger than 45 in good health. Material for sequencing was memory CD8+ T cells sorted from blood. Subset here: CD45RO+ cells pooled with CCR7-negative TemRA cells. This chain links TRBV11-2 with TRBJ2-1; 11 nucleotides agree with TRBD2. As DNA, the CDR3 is TGTGCCAGCAGCTTAGGGAGACTAGCGGGGAACAATGAGCAGTTCTTC. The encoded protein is CASSLGRLAGNNEQFF.